These 2 T cell receptor beta chains came from one sample sequenced in a study of T cells expressing NK-cell markers. After re-calling the 5' RACE reads, TCRdb lists one entry per CDR3 protein, DNA absent. The sample data list about 540,000 distinct CDR3 sequences. Sequencing used blood T cells: a sorted CD56 or NKG2C T cell subset, CD4+ or CD8+ T cells, or bulk PBMC T cells (not recorded which). Every receptor here comes from a man between 18 and 35 years old in good health.

The chain carries TRBV6-5 and TRBJ2-1. Germline V gene lookup returns CDR1 MNHEY and CDR2 SVGAGI. The CDR3 length is 17 residues. The CDR3 sequence is CASSYSRLPRRDTEQFF.

CDR3 residues: CASSIGRKITDTQYF. V gene TRBV5-1 combines with J gene TRBJ2-3. The germline CDR1 and CDR2 sequences are SGHRS and YFSETQ. The CDR3 is 15 amino acids.